The TCR beta chain described here comes from a study of T cells in Graves' hyperthyroidism and ophthalmopathy. TCR beta CDR3 region amplification was performed from RNA transcripts. During a first-round RT-PCR of the TCR CDR3, the HTBI primer set was used. In TCRdb, the multiplex PCR reads were re-called with MiXCR into one record per CDR3 protein. The sample consists of under 800,000 distinct CDR3 sequences, approximately 14% of them appearing once. Study-wide findings and caveats: Within blood appeared most thyroid clonotypes that had expanded above 0.001.

CDR3 length: 15 amino acids. Germline V gene data show CDR1 as SGHRS and CDR2 as YFSETQ. V was cut by 0 bases and J by 0 bases, with 8 bases left in between. In this sample, this clonotype turned up many times. Its antigen remains unknown. This sequence was found in a woman aged 18-29 years with Graves' hyperthyroidism. Sequences were obtained from blood. This rearrangement joins TRBV5-1 to TRBJ2-3; D ambiguous. CDR3 sequence: CASSLEGASTDTQYF. CDR3 nucleotide sequence: TGCGCCAGCAGCTTGGAGGGCGCAAGCACAGATACGCAGTATTTT.